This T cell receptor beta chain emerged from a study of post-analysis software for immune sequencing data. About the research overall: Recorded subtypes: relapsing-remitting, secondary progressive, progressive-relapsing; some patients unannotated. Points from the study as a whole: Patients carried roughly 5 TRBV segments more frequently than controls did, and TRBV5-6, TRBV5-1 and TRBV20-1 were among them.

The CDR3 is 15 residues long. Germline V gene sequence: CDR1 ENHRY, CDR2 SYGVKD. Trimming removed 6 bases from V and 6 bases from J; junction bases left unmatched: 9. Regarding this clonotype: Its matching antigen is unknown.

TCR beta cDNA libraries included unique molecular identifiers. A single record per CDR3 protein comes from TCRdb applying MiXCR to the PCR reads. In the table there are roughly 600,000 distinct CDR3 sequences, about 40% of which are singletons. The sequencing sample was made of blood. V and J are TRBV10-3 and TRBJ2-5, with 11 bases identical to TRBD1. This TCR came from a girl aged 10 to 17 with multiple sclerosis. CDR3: CAISALGQGGQTQYF. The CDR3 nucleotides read TGTGCCATCAGCGCATTGGGACAGGGGGGACAGACCCAGTACTTC.